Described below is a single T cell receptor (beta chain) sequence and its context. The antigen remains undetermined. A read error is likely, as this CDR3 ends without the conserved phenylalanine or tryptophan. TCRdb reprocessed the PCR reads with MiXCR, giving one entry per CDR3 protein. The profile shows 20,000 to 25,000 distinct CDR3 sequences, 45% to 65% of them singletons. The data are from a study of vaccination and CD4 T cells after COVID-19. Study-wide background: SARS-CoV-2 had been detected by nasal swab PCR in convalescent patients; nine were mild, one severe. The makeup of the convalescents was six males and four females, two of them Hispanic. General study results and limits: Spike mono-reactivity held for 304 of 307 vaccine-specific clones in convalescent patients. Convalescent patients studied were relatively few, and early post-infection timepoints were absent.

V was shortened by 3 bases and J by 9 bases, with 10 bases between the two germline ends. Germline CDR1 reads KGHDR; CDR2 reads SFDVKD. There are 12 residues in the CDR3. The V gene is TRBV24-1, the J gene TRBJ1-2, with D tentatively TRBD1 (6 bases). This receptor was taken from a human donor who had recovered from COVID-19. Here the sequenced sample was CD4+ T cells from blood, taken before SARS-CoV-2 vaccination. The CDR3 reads CATSDQGLRYTS. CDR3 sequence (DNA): TGTGCCACCAGTGATCAGGGGTTGCGCTACACCTCC.